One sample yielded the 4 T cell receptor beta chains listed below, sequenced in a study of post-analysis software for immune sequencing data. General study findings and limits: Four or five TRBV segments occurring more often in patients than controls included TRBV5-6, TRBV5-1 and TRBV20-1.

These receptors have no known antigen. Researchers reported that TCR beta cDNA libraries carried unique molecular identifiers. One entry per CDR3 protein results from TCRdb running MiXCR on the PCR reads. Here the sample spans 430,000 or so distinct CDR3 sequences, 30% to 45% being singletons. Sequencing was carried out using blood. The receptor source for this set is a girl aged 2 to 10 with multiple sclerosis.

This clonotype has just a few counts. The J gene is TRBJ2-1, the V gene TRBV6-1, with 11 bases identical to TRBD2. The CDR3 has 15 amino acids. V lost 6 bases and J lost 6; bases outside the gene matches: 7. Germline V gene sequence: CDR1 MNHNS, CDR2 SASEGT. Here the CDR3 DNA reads TGTGCCAGCAGGATGACTAGCGGGGTGGCCAATGAGCAGTTCTTC. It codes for CASRMTSGVANEQFF.

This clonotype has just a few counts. CDR3 sequence reads: CSADGDRAYEQYF. The CDR3 coding sequence is TGCAGTGCAGACGGGGATAGGGCCTACGAGCAGTACTTC. The gene calls are TRBV20-1 and TRBJ2-7; weak D call: TRBD2 (5 bases). Per the germline V gene, CDR1 is DFQATT and CDR2 is SNEGSKA (reference sequence). V lost 6 bases to trimming and J lost 2 bases, with 14 bases between them. The CDR3 has 13 residues.

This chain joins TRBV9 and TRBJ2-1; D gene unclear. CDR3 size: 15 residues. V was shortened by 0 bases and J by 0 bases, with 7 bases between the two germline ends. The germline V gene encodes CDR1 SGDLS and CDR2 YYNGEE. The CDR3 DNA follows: TGTGCCAGCAGCGTAGCTGGGCCCTCCTACAATGAGCAGTTCTTC. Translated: CASSVAGPSYNEQFF.

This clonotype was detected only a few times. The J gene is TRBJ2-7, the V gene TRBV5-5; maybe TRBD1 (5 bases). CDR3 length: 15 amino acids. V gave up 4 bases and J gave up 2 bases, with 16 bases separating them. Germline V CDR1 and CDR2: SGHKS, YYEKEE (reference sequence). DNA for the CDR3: TGTGCCAGCAGCCTGGTCTGGACAACCCCCTACGAGCAGTACTTC. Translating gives CASSLVWTTPYEQYF. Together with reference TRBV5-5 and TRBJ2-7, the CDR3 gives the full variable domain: DAGVTQSPTHLIKTRGQQVTLRCSPISGHKSVSWYQQVLGQGPQFIFQYYEKEERGRGNFPDRFSARQFPNYSSELNVNALLLGDSALYLCASSLVWTTPYEQYFGPGTRLTVT.